Detailed here is one T cell receptor beta chain. Its specificity is unknown. CDR1 DFQATT and CDR2 SNEGSKA come from the germline V gene (reference sequence). The ends were cut back, 0 bases at V and 6 bases at J, with 12 bases in the middle. The CDR3 consists of 14 residues. Researchers barred patients who had uncontrolled infection, other autoimmune disease, pregnancy or lactation. Each diagnosis drew on symptoms, thyroxine, TRAb, thyroid ultrasound and orbital computed tomography findings. This specimen comes from a study of T cells in Graves' hyperthyroidism and ophthalmopathy. Overall study findings and caveats: Within blood appeared most thyroid clonotypes that had expanded above 0.001. The model forecast ophthalmopathy, anticipating it by a median around 6.5 months before onset.

Amplification targeted TCR beta CDR3 regions from RNA transcripts. With the HTBI primer set, the TCR CDR3 went through a first round of RT-PCR. One entry per CDR3 protein results from TCRdb running MiXCR on the multiplex PCR reads. The sample has around 360,000 distinct CDR3 sequences; 12% to 15% are singletons. The TCR sequence derives from a woman aged 55-70 years with Graves' ophthalmopathy. This chain uses TRBV20-1 with TRBJ2-4, with D perhaps given as TRBD1 or TRBD2 (6 bases each). The sample was blood. The CDR3 sequence is CSARDGGLGNIQYF. The CDR3, as DNA: TGCAGTGCTAGAGATGGGGGGCTGGGAAACATTCAGTACTTC.